The rows below give T cell receptor beta chains drawn from one sample of a study of cytomegalovirus exposure and HLA in healthy donors. The protocol was immunoSEQ multiplex PCR, while the TCRdb copy is restricted to in-frame clones and leaves out a portion. The repertoire holds around 150,000 clones, with about 60% as singletons. Sequenced material: PBMCs. All receptors come from a woman aged 55-69 years in good health and CMV-seropositive. Each CDR3 is given with its conserved first and last residue. The order of the fields is J gene, D gene, CDR3 length, V gene, clone size, CDR3 DNA, CDR3 protein. The D gene is left open where the match is weak. The size of a clone is reported for some rows only, either as once, few or many, or as a class for expanded clones.

J gene: TRBJ2-3
D gene: -
CDR3 length: 12
V gene: TRBV29-1
clone size: -
CDR3 DNA: TGCAGCGTTGAACTAGTAAGAGATACGCAGTATTTT
CDR3 protein: CSVELVRDTQYF

J gene: TRBJ2-7
D gene: -
CDR3 length: 12
V gene: TRBV29-1
clone size: few
CDR3 DNA: TGCAGCGTTTGGTCGGGGAACTACGAGCAGTACTTC
CDR3 protein: CSVWSGNYEQYF

J gene: TRBJ1-2
D gene: -
CDR3 length: 12
V gene: TRBV9
clone size: -
CDR3 DNA: TGTGCCAGCAGCGCCCCCCGGGGTGGCTACACCTTC
CDR3 protein: CASSAPRGGYTF

J gene: TRBJ2-1
D gene: -
CDR3 length: 15
V gene: TRBV9
clone size: -
CDR3 DNA: TGTGCCAGCAGCATAACCTCCGACAGACACAATGAGCAGTTCTTC
CDR3 protein: CASSITSDRHNEQFF

J gene: TRBJ2-7
D gene: TRBD2
CDR3 length: 15
V gene: TRBV28
clone size: few
CDR3 DNA: TGTGCCAGCAGAACCGGGACTAGTGGGGGCTACGAGCAGTACTTC
CDR3 protein: CASRTGTSGGYEQYF

J gene: TRBJ2-7
D gene: -
CDR3 length: 14
V gene: TRBV2
clone size: -
CDR3 DNA: TGTGCCAGCACCCCGGGGATGGGTGGTGGCGAGCAGTACTTC
CDR3 protein: CASTPGMGGGEQYF

J gene: TRBJ2-1
D gene: TRBD2
CDR3 length: 16
V gene: TRBV9
clone size: -
CDR3 DNA: TGTGCCAGCAGCCCGAGACTAGCGGGACGGGTCAATGAGCAGTTCTTC
CDR3 protein: CASSPRLAGRVNEQFF

J gene: TRBJ2-2
D gene: -
CDR3 length: 15
V gene: TRBV4-3
clone size: once
CDR3 DNA: TGCGCCAGCAGCCAAGAGAGCGGTTACACCGGGGAGCTGTTTTTT
CDR3 protein: CASSQESGYTGELFF

J gene: TRBJ1-1
D gene: -
CDR3 length: 15
V gene: TRBV28
clone size: -
CDR3 DNA: TGTGCCAGCAGTAACAGAGTTTCCATGAACACTGAAGCTTTCTTT
CDR3 protein: CASSNRVSMNTEAFF

J gene: TRBJ1-5
D gene: -
CDR3 length: 13
V gene: TRBV6-5
clone size: few
CDR3 DNA: TGTGCCAGCAGTTTCAGTGGCAATCAGCCCCAGCATTTT
CDR3 protein: CASSFSGNQPQHF

J gene: TRBJ2-4
D gene: -
CDR3 length: 13
V gene: TRBV30
clone size: -
CDR3 DNA: TGTGCCTGGGCGCCGGTAGCCAAAAACATTCAGTACTTC
CDR3 protein: CAWAPVAKNIQYF

J gene: TRBJ1-1
D gene: TRBD1
CDR3 length: 16
V gene: TRBV6-5
clone size: few
CDR3 DNA: TGTGCCAGCAGTTACAACAGGGGACAGATGAACACTGAAGCTTTCTTT
CDR3 protein: CASSYNRGQMNTEAFF

J gene: TRBJ2-2
D gene: -
CDR3 length: 12
V gene: TRBV15
clone size: -
CDR3 DNA: TGTGCCACCAGCAGAGATTCAAGGGAGCTGTTTTTT
CDR3 protein: CATSRDSRELFF

J gene: TRBJ2-7
D gene: TRBD1
CDR3 length: 16
V gene: TRBV5-1
clone size: -
CDR3 DNA: TGCGCCAGCAGCTTGGGCCGCGGACAGGTCAACTACGAGCAGTACTTC
CDR3 protein: CASSLGRGQVNYEQYF

J gene: TRBJ2-1
D gene: TRBD2
CDR3 length: 16
V gene: TRBV5-1
clone size: -
CDR3 DNA: TGCGCCAGCAGGCCATCTAGCGGTGTCTCCTACAATGAGCAGTTCTTC
CDR3 protein: CASRPSSGVSYNEQFF

J gene: TRBJ2-1
D gene: TRBD2
CDR3 length: 14
V gene: TRBV11-2
clone size: few
CDR3 DNA: TGTGCCAGTCGACGGGGCGGGAGGTCCCATGAGCAGTTCTTC
CDR3 protein: CASRRGGRSHEQFF

J gene: TRBJ2-2
D gene: -
CDR3 length: 16
V gene: TRBV5-1
clone size: -
CDR3 DNA: TGCGCCAGCAGCGGGGGGTCACTCACGAACACCGGGGAGCTGTTTTTT
CDR3 protein: CASSGGSLTNTGELFF

J gene: TRBJ1-5
D gene: TRBD1
CDR3 length: 15
V gene: TRBV6-1
clone size: -
CDR3 DNA: TGTGCCAGCACAGGGGAGCAGGGGGCAGCTCAGCCCCAGCATTTT
CDR3 protein: CASTGEQGAAQPQHF

J gene: TRBJ1-1
D gene: -
CDR3 length: 13
V gene: TRBV29-1
clone size: -
CDR3 DNA: TGCAGCGTGCGAGGACACACAAACACTGAAGCTTTCTTT
CDR3 protein: CSVRGHTNTEAFF